This TCR beta chain comes out of a study of cytomegalovirus exposure and HLA in healthy donors (dated by TCRdb to the late 2010s). The study in broad terms: An earlier analysis of a few hundred of the donors reported 276 Gb of sequence data and 100 million to 120 million unique TCR beta sequences obtained from roughly 170 million T cells. An early release covering roughly 600 HLA-typed donors comprised 300 to 350 gigabases of sequencing data and 65 million to 100 million unique TCR sequences. Of the roughly 400 genotyped donors, less than 90% were placed in the genetic ancestry cluster associated with self-reported Caucasian donors. The study aimed to test whether signatures of past pathogen exposure could be identified by cataloging public T cell receptors. The study profiled the T cell repertoires of hundreds of subjects by immunosequencing and related them to cytomegalovirus serostatus. Along with the roughly 710-subject first cohort, a separate validation cohort of over a hundred different subjects was used. The study combined high-throughput TCR immunosequencing, statistical association of individual TCRs with disease status, and machine learning to predict cytomegalovirus infection status. A later analysis re-examined previously published TCR beta repertoires from 600 to 700 donors and added high-resolution HLA genotyping to investigate patterns of TCR occurrence. Rather than drawing on any new phenotypic data, the later analysis identified candidate immune exposures from TCR beta sequences and the way those sequences occurred across donors. In an earlier analysis of 587 of the donors, high-throughput TCR beta sequencing was used to judge whether each TCR beta V gene segment behaved as functional or pseudogenic. Donor age, sex, ethnicity and CMV serostatus were compiled together with the repertoire data. A later genetic analysis used genome-wide SNP genotypes for about 65% of the 666 donors, treating that subset as a discovery cohort. Every repertoire in the discovery cohort had been generated on one and the same sequencing platform. Class I and class II HLA loci were covered by the typing at four-digit resolution. Typing coverage varied by locus: about 620-640 donors for A, B, C, DRB1 and DQB1; more than 500 for DQA1; 606 for DPA1; around 450 for DPB1. Four or five DR-DQ haplotypes were treated as single units for association and clustering because of strong linkage in the cohort. Among over 350 genotyped donors of the cohort, an average of around 240,000 unique TCR beta nucleotide sequences were sequenced per donor, about a sixth of them non-productive. The investigation overall reported the following: Specific HLA alleles were associated with 15,000 to 20,000 TCR beta sequences at a false discovery rate of 0.05 in a later analysis. When HLA alleles, especially DR and DQ, strongly co-occurred, TCR associations were difficult to assign to individual alleles. The presence/absence analyses assumed that sequencing depth was roughly uniform across donors, and that assumption may not be true. A further reported finding was that TCR beta sequences accurately predicted the HLA-A and HLA-B alleles for most subjects in the first cohort. According to the authors, the approach could potentially be generalized to other disease states and immunological phenotypes. Linkage disequilibrium might explain the correlated functional status among segregating V segments, but an unknown experimental factor could not be ruled out. In a later genetic analysis, a missense DCLRE1C variant was associated with V-gene and J-gene trimming of TCR beta chains, and the association was replicated in an independent cohort. A later genetic analysis reported fewer N-insertions in productive TCRs among donors in an Asian-associated ancestry cluster than the roughly 700-donor mean. A cluster of highly shared sequence variants was judged likely to be a technical artifact of the sequencing pipeline. Compared with equally common non-associated chains, HLA-associated TCR beta chains in a later analysis were more clonally expanded and had lower generation probabilities. Broadly in line with IMGT annotations, most TCR beta V segments showed up in productive rearrangements about 87% or about 30% of the time in an earlier analysis of around 600 of the donors. The only immune exposure information available for the cohort was CMV serostatus. In the study, approximately 160 TCR beta chains were listed as associated with cytomegalovirus. Three of the identified cytomegalovirus-associated TCR beta chains were confirmed in vitro to be specific for cytomegalovirus antigens. Most TCR sequences were observed very rarely across donors, whereas some public TCRs were present in many individuals. Approximately 16 rarely observed V segments, including chromosome 9 orphons, were excluded from the earlier analysis of several hundred of the donors because counts were too low. According to a later analysis, parvovirus B19, influenza, CMV and Epstein-Barr virus appeared linked to several top co-occurrence clusters. The cohort was sequenced for TCR beta chains only, and without alpha or paired-chain data the features that could be detected were limited. Because HLA typing was missing for some donors at each locus, association tests included only the typed subset. In a later analysis, most CMV-associated TCR beta chains were found to appear HLA-restricted, with HLA associations seemingly driven largely by CMV exposure. According to a later analysis, TCR association rates differed among HLA loci, with DRB1 alleles showing the most associated TCRs and HLA-C alleles showing the fewest. Cytomegalovirus status was reported to be diagnosed by the classifier with high specificity and sensitivity in both the original and validation cohorts. The 87-base-pair reads could not distinguish some IMGT-functional V segments, including TRBV6-2 and TRBV6-3, so those segments were excluded.

Library creation used the immunoSEQ multiplex PCR assay. For the multiplex PCR, a mixture combining 60 forward primers for TCR Vbeta segments and 13 reverse primers for TCR Jbeta segments was used. A multiplex PCR assay on genomic DNA amplified the CDR3 region of rearranged TCR beta genes. Amplified TCR beta libraries were sequenced as 87-base-pair reads on the Illumina HiSeq System. As for the original processing: In a later analysis, tens of millions of unique TCR beta chains were counted across the roughly 610 repertoires, and about 9.9 million of these chains were shared by at least two donors. Raw reads were error-corrected and collapsed into unique sequences by a nearest-neighbor algorithm in which closely related sequences were merged to remove PCR and sequencing errors. To assign V, D and J gene segments, CDR3 sequences were aligned to IMGT reference sequences. For a sequence to be retained, at least a six-nucleotide match to both a V gene segment and a J gene segment was required. Rearrangements were classified as productive when the CDR3 lacked stop codons and remained in frame with V and J, and all other rearrangements were classified as non-productive. CDR3 was defined by IMGT convention, running from the second conserved V-encoded cysteine to the conserved J-encoded phenylalanine. The earlier analysis of 550 to 650 of the donors excluded any sequence lacking an unambiguous match to a single V gene segment. An earlier analysis of fewer than 750 of the donors called V segments functional above 56.7% productive rearrangements and segregating when the between-donor standard deviation exceeded 5%. A statistical classification framework was developed to diagnose cytomegalovirus status using the catalog of TCR beta chain sequences. V and J gene assignment, in a later analysis, came from comparing TCR nucleotide sequences with IMGT/GENE-DB human TR gene sequences. A later analysis assigned CDR3 sequences and most-parsimonious VDJ recombination scenarios with the TCRdist pipeline. In a later analysis, each TCR beta chain was defined by its CDR3 amino acid sequence together with its V-gene family, and reads lacking a unique V-gene family were excluded. To address suspected cross-contamination and a sequencing artifact, a later analysis removed 592 highly shared, low-generation-probability nucleotide sequences. In a later analysis, a clonal expansion index for each public chain was calculated from normalized within-repertoire ranks of inferred template counts. In a later analysis, generation probabilities were computed with a VDJ recombination model fitted to out-of-frame rearrangements, and the resulting probabilities were checked against IGoR. In a later analysis, TCR-TCR, TCR-HLA and TCR-CMV co-occurrence was scored with hypergeometric tests, and a repertoire-size bias correction was applied to TCR pairs. To estimate false discovery rates, a later analysis permuted the HLA or CMV assignments 20 times. A later analysis grouped co-occurring TCRs with DBSCAN, adding TCRdist sequence similarity when clustering within HLA-allele-positive subsets. Repertoires with fewer than 30,000 or more than 120,000 public chains, plus five repertoires with anomalous nucleotide sharing, were excluded from co-occurrence clustering. The immuneACCESS repertoire file appears here via TCRdb, limited to in-frame rearrangements. These files lack a portion of the clones; in checked studies, under half of the deficit traces to unresolved V genes, and the cause of the others is not known. For V, J and clone size, that table is used; D and trimming come from the DNA. The sample data list approximately 88,000 clones, and about 80% of these were observed just once. Of the sample, roughly 1.3% falls within the top ten clones.

As to this clone: No antigen is known for it. No qualities accompany the bases; no much larger clone lies one base away.

Relative to germline, V is 7 bases shorter and J is 2 bases shorter, with 12 bases between their ends. Including cysteine and phenylalanine, the CDR3 has 13 amino acids. The sequence is cut down to CDR3 DNA, 39 bases in frame from base 1. CDR1 and CDR2, per the germline V gene, are SGHTA and FQGNSA. The cohort was made up of 666 healthy bone marrow donors. At the time of sampling, all cohort members were nominally healthy, though unrecorded immune exposures were likely present. The donor was CMV seronegative and was included in the group of a few hundred seronegative cohort members. A peripheral blood sample was provided by each donor, and peripheral blood mononuclear cells were used for TCR beta sequencing. The Qiagen DNeasy Blood Extraction Kit was used to extract genomic DNA from the blood cell samples.

The specimen was PBMCs. The V gene is TRBV7-2 and the J gene is TRBJ2-7; TRBD1 is a weak D gene call, 6 bases matching. The TCR comes from a male donor in good health and CMV-seronegative. The CDR3 in this case is CASTRTEAYEQYF. The DNA reads TGTGCCAGCACCCGGACAGAGGCCTACGAGCAGTACTTC.